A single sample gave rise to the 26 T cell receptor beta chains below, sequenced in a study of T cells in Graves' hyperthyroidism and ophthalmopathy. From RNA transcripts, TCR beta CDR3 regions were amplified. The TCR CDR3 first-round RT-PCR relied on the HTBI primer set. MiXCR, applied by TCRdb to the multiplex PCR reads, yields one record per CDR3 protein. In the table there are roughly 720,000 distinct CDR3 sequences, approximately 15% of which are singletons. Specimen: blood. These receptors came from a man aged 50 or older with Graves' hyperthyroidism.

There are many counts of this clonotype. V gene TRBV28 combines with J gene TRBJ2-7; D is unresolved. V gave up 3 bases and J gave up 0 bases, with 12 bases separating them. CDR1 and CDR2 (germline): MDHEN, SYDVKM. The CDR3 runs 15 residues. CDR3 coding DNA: TGTGCCAGCAGTTTTTGGCCAGAGAGCTCCTACGAGCAGTACTTC. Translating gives CASSFWPESSYEQYF.

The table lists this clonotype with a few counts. The CDR3 bases are TGTGCCAGCAGCCTCCCGGGACAGAAAAATTCACCCCTCCACTTT. Its protein product is CASSLPGQKNSPLHF. The genes are TRBV12-3 or TRBV12-4 and TRBJ1-6, with TRBD1 identical over 7 bases. CDR3 length equals 15 residues. Trimming cost V 6 bases and J 7 bases; bases outside gene matches: 9.

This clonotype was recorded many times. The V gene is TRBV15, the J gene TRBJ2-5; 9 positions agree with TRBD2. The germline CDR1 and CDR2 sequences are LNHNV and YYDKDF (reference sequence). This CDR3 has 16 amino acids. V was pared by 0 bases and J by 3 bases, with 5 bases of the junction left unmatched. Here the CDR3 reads CATSRDPSSGEETQYF. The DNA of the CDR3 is TGTGCCACCAGCAGAGATCCTTCTAGCGGGGAAGAGACCCAGTACTTC.

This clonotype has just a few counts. CDR3 coding DNA: TGTGCCAGCAGCCACGGGACAGGGTTGGATACGCAGTATTTT. Translating gives CASSHGTGLDTQYF. The V call is TRBV9, the J call TRBJ2-3; 9 bases match TRBD1. Per the germline V gene, CDR1 is SGDLS and CDR2 is YYNGEE. The CDR3 runs to 14 residues. V dropped 4 bases and J dropped 6; count of bases not matched to a gene: 6.

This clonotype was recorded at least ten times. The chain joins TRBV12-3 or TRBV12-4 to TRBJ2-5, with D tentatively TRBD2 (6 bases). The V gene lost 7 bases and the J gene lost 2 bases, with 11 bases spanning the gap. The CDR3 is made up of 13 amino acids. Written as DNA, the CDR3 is TGTGCCAGCACCCTTGGAGGGCAAGAGACCCAGTACTTC. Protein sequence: CASTLGGQETQYF.

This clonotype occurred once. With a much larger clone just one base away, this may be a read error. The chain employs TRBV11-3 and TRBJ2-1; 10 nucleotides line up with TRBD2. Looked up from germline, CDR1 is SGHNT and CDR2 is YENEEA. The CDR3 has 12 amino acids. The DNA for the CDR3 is TGTGCCAGCAGCGGACTAGCGGATGAGCACTTCTTC. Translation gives CASSGLADEHFF.

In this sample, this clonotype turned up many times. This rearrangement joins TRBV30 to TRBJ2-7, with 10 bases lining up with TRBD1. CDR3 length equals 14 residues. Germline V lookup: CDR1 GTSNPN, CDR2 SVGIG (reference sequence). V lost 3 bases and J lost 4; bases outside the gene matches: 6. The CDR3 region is CAWRGQGRRYEQYF. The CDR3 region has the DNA TGTGCCTGGAGGGGACAGGGGAGAAGGTACGAGCAGTACTTC.

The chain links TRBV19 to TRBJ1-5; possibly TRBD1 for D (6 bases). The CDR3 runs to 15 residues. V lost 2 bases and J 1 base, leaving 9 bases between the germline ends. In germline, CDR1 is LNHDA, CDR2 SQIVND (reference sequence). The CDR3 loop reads CASSIRQGSNQPQHF. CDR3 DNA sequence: TGTGCCAGTAGTATAAGGCAGGGGAGCAATCAGCCCCAGCATTTT.

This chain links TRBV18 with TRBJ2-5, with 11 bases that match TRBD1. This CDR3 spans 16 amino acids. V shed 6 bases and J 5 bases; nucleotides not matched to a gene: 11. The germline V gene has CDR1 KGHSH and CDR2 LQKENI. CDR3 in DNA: TGTGCCAGCTCCCCTGGGACAGGGGGGACCTTGGAGACCCAGTACTTC. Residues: CASSPGTGGTLETQYF.

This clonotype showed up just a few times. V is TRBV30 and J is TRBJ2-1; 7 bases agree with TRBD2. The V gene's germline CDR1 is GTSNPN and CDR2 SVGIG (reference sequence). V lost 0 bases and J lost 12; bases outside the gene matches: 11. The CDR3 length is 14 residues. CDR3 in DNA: TGTGCCTGGAGTGTCGGTATGGCGGGAGAGCGGCAGTTCTTC. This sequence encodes CAWSVGMAGERQFF. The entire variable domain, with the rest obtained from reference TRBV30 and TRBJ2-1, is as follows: SQTIHQWPATLVQPVGSPLSLECTVEGTSNPNLYWYRQAAGRGLQLLFYSVGIGQISSEVPQNLSASRPQDRQFILSSKKLLLSDSGFYLCAWSVGMAGERQFFGPGTRLTVL.

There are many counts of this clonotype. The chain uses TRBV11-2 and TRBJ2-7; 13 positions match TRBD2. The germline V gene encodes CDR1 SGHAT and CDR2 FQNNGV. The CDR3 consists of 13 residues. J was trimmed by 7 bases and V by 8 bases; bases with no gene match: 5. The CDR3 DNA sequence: TGTGCCAGCCGAGGACTAGCGGGAGAAGAGCAGTACTTC. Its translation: CASRGLAGEEQYF.

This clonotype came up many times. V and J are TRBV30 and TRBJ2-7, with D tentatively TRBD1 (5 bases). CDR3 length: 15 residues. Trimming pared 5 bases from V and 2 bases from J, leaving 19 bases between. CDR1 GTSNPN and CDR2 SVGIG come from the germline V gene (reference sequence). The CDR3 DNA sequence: TGTGCCTGGCTCCCCGCGACAGTCCCAACCTACGAGCAGTACTTC. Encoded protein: CAWLPATVPTYEQYF. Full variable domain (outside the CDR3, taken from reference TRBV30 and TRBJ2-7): SQTIHQWPATLVQPVGSPLSLECTVEGTSNPNLYWYRQAAGRGLQLLFYSVGIGQISSEVPQNLSASRPQDRQFILSSKKLLLSDSGFYLCAWLPATVPTYEQYFGPGTRLTVT.

The CDR3 reads CASSIPSGGRPYEQYF. DNA of the CDR3: TGTGCCAGTAGTATCCCCTCGGGAGGCCGACCCTACGAGCAGTACTTC. V usage is TRBV19 and J usage is TRBJ2-7; 7 nucleotides match TRBD2. The V gene end was trimmed by 3 bases and the J gene end by 2 bases; junction bases not matched to a gene: 10. The CDR3 spans 16 residues. Germline CDR1 and CDR2: LNHDA and SQIVND (reference sequence).

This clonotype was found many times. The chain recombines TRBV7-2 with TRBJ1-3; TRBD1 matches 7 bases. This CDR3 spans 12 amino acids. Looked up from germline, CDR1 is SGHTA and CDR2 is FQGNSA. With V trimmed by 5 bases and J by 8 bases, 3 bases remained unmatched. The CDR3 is CASSPTGDTIYF. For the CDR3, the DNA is TGTGCCAGCAGCCCCACAGGGGACACCATATATTTT. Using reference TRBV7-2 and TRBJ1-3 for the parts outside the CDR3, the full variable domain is GAGVSQSPSNKVTEKGKDVELRCDPISGHTALYWYRQSLGQGLEFLIYFQGNSAPDKSGLPSDRFSAERTGGSVSTLTIQRTQQEDSAVYLCASSPTGDTIYFGEGSWLTVV.

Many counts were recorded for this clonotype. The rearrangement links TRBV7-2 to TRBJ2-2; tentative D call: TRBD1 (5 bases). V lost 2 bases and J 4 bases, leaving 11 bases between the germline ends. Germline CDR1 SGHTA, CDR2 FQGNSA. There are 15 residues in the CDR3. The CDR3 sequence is CASSLQGSATGELFF. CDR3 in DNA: TGTGCCAGCAGCTTACAGGGTTCGGCCACCGGGGAGCTGTTTTTT.

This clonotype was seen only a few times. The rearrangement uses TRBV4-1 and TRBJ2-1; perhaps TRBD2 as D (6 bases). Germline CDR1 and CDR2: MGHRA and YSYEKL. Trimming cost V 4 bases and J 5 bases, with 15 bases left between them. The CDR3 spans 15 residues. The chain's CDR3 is CASSPARAGHNEQFF. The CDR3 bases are TGCGCCAGCAGCCCTGCTAGAGCGGGCCACAATGAGCAGTTCTTC.

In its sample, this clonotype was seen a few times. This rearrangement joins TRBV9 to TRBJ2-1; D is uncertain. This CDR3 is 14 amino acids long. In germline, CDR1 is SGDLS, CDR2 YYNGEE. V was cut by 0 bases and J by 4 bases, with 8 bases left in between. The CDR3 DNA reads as TGTGCCAGCAGCGTAGGGGGATGGTACAATGAGCAGTTCTTC. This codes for CASSVGGWYNEQFF. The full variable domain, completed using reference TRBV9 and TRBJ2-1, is DSGVTQTPKHLITATGQRVTLRCSPRSGDLSVYWYQQSLDQGLQFLIQYYNGEERAKGNILERFSAQQFPDLHSELNLSSLELGDSALYFCASSVGGWYNEQFFGPGTRLTVL.

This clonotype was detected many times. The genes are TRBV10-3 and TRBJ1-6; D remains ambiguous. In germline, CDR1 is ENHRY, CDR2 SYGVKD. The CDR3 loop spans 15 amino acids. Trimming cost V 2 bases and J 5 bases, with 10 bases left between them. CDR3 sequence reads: CAISESNWDNSPLHF. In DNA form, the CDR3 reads TGTGCCATCAGTGAGAGTAACTGGGATAATTCACCCCTCCACTTT.

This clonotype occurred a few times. CDR3 nucleotides: TGCGCCAGCAGCTTGTTGCTGGGACAGGGAGGCAATGAAAAACTGTTTTTT. Protein: CASSLLLGQGGNEKLFF. The chain couples TRBV5-1 to TRBJ1-4; 9 positions match TRBD1. The germline gives CDR1 SGHRS, CDR2 YFSETQ. The J segment lost 5 bases and the V segment lost 1 base, leaving 9 bases of the junction unmatched. The CDR3 length is 17 residues.

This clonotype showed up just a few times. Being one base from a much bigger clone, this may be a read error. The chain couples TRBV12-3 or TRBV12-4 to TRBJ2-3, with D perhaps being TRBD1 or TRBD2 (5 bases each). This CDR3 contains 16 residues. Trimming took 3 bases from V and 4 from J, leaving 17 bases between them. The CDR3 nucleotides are TGTGCCAGCAGTTTGCGAGGGACGGTTGTGCCAGATACGCAGTATTTT. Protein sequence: CASSLRGTVVPDTQYF.

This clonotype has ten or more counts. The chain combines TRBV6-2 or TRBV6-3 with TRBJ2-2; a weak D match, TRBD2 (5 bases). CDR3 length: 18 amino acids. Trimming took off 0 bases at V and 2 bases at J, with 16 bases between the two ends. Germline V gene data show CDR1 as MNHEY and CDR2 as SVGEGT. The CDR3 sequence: CASSYSPGDYVNTGELFF. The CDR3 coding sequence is TGTGCCAGCAGTTACTCGCCCGGCGACTACGTTAACACCGGGGAGCTGTTTTTT.

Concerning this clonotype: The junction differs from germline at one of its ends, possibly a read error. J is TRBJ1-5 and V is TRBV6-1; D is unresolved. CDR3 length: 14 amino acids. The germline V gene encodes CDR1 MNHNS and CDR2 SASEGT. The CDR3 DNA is TGTGTCAGCAGTGAAGGTCACAGCAATCAGCCCCAGCATTTT. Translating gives CVSSEGHSNQPQHF.

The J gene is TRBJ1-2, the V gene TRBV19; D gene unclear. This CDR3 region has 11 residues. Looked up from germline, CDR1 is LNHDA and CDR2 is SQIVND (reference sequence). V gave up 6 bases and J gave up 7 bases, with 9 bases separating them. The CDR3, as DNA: TGTGCCAGTAGGACGACTGGTGGCTACACCTTC. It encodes CASRTTGGYTF.

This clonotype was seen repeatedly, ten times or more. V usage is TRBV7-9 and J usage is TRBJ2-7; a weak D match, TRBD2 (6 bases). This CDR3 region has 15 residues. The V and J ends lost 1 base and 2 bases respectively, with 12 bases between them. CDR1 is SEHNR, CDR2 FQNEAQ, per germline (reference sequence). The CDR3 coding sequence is TGTGCCAGCAGCTTAGTCTGGCGCGGGACCTACGAGCAGTACTTC. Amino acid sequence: CASSLVWRGTYEQYF.

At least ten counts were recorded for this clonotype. CDR3 coding DNA: TGTGCCAGCAGGCCTCAGGGTTCTGGGGCCAACGTCCTGACTTTC. Translation gives CASRPQGSGANVLTF. This chain uses TRBV2 with TRBJ2-6; D might be TRBD1 (5 bases). The germline V gene has CDR1 SNHLY and CDR2 FYNNEI. The germline V and J ends were trimmed by 6 bases and 1 base, with 10 bases remaining between them. This CDR3 has 15 amino acids. The variable domain in full, with the rest retrieved from reference TRBV2 and TRBJ2-6, is EPEVTQTPSHQVTQMGQEVILRCVPISNHLYFYWYRQILGQKVEFLVSFYNNEISEKSEIFDDQFSVERPDGSNFTLKIRSTKLEDSAMYFCASRPQGSGANVLTFGAGSRLTVL.

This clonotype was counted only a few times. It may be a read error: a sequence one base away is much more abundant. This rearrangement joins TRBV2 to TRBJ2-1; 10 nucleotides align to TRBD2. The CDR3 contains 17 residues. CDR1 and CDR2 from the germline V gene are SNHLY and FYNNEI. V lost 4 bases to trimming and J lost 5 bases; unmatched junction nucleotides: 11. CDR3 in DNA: TGTGCCAGCAGTGGAGGGTTGGTAGCGGGAGGAAACAATGAGCAGTTCTTC. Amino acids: CASSGGLVAGGNNEQFF.